Shown below are 15 T cell receptor beta chains from a single sample sequenced in a study of blood T cell repertoires in COVID-19. The protocol was immunoSEQ multiplex PCR, while the TCRdb copy is restricted to in-frame clones and leaves out a portion. The top ten hold about 3.2% of the sample, which has about 270,000 clones, 81% seen once. The sequencing input was peripheral blood. All receptors derive from a woman aged 55-70 years with active or convalescent COVID-19.

V and J are TRBV9 and TRBJ2-7; TRBD1 agrees at 9 bases. The CDR3 consists of 15 residues. The V and J ends lost 0 bases and 5 bases, in that order; junction bases with no gene match: 6. The V gene's germline CDR1 is SGDLS and CDR2 YYNGEE. This CDR3 reads CASSVEGQGLDEQYF. CDR3 DNA sequence: TGTGCCAGCAGCGTAGAGGGACAGGGCTTAGACGAGCAGTACTTC. The complete variable domain, with remaining parts taken from reference TRBV9 and TRBJ2-7, reads DSGVTQTPKHLITATGQRVTLRCSPRSGDLSVYWYQQSLDQGLQFLIQYYNGEERAKGNILERFSAQQFPDLHSELNLSSLELGDSALYFCASSVEGQGLDEQYFGPGTRLTVT.

This clone was seen a few times. The rearrangement links TRBV10-1 to TRBJ1-5; a weak D match, TRBD1 (6 bases). The length of the CDR3 is 13 residues. V was cut by 0 bases and J by 9 bases, with 9 bases left in between. Germline loops: CDR1 WNHNN, CDR2 SYGVQD (reference sequence). Here the CDR3 reads CASSESRGGPQHF. The CDR3 nucleotides read TGCGCCAGCAGTGAGTCGAGGGGGGGGCCCCAGCATTTT.

The chain uses TRBV20-1 and TRBJ2-1; weak D call: TRBD2 (6 bases). Per germline, CDR1 DFQATT and CDR2 SNEGSKA (reference sequence). The CDR3 covers 11 residues. Trimming pared 5 bases from V and 8 bases from J, leaving 10 bases between. The CDR3 loop is CSAPSVYEQFF. In DNA form, the CDR3 reads TGCAGTGCTCCTAGCGTGTATGAGCAGTTCTTC.

The chain recombines TRBV6-5 with TRBJ2-7; 7 nucleotides align to TRBD1. Germline-derived CDR1 and CDR2 are MNHEY and SVGAGI. CDR3 length: 14 amino acids. With V trimmed by 6 bases and J by 7 bases, 12 bases remained unmatched. As DNA, the CDR3 is TGTGCCAGCAGGTCGGGACGGGCGACAGGGGAGCAGTACTTC. This gives the protein CASRSGRATGEQYF.

This clone showed up many times. The V and J genes are TRBV11-2 and TRBJ2-1, with 15 bases that match TRBD2. Germline V gene data show CDR1 as SGHAT and CDR2 as FQNNGV. The CDR3 loop spans 17 amino acids. V lost 4 bases to trimming and J lost 6 bases; unmatched junction nucleotides: 7. In DNA, the CDR3 is TGTGCCAGCAGCTCCTGGACTAGCGGGGGGGCAGGCAATGAGCAGTTCTTC. Translated: CASSSWTSGGAGNEQFF. Together with reference TRBV11-2 and TRBJ2-1, the CDR3 gives the full variable domain: EAGVAQSPRYKIIEKRQSVAFWCNPISGHATLYWYQQILGQGPKLLIQFQNNGVVDDSQLPKDRFSAERLKGVDSTLKIQPAKLEDSAVYLCASSSWTSGGAGNEQFFGPGTRLTVL.

This clone has a single count. This rearrangement joins TRBV18 to TRBJ1-1; 7 nucleotides agree with TRBD1. Germline CDR1 KGHSH, CDR2 LQKENI. The CDR3 has 14 amino acids. V gave up 0 bases and J gave up 10 bases; unmatched junction bases: 8. CDR3 in amino acids: CASSPPGQTHIAFF. CDR3 nucleotides: TGTGCCAGCTCACCACCGGGACAGACCCACATAGCTTTCTTT.

The chain employs TRBV7-2 and TRBJ1-4; 8 nucleotides agree with TRBD1. The junction had 3 bases not matched to a gene; V was cut back by 4 bases and J by 5 bases. Germline assignment: CDR1 SGHTA and CDR2 FQGNSA. This CDR3 is built from 14 residues. This CDR3 reads CASSSQGVNEKLFF. As DNA, the CDR3 is TGTGCCAGCAGCTCACAGGGGGTCAATGAAAAACTGTTTTTT.

CDR3 nucleotide sequence: TGCGCCAGCAGTTCCGGGACAGGAAAAACTGAAGCTTTCTTT. Translated: CASSSGTGKTEAFF. The chain joins TRBV10-1 to TRBJ1-1; TRBD1 matches 8 bases. After removal of 5 bases from V and 5 bases from J, the junction contained 7 bases not matched to a gene. The CDR3 consists of 14 residues. Germline V lookup: CDR1 WNHNN, CDR2 SYGVQD (reference sequence).

V is TRBV11-1 and J is TRBJ1-2; no firm D call. The germline V gene has CDR1 SGHAT and CDR2 FQDESV (reference sequence). The germline V and J ends were trimmed by 1 base and 3 bases, with 12 bases remaining between them. This CDR3 contains 15 residues. CDR3: CASSLGPGSDYGYTF. In DNA form, the CDR3 reads TGTGCCAGCAGCTTAGGCCCGGGGTCTGACTATGGCTACACCTTC.

The chain has TRBV6-6 and TRBJ2-3; TRBD1 matches 8 bases. J was trimmed by 4 bases and V by 5 bases; bases with no gene match: 14. The CDR3 has 17 residues. CDR1 is MNHNY, CDR2 SVGAGI, per germline (reference sequence). The CDR3 protein is CASSPARGQGLADTQYF. The CDR3 DNA reads as TGTGCCAGCAGTCCTGCCAGGGGGCAAGGTTTGGCAGATACGCAGTATTTT.

The chain recombines TRBV30 with TRBJ1-2; 9 bases are shared with TRBD1. The CDR3 is 15 residues long. The germline V gene encodes CDR1 GTSNPN and CDR2 SVGIG (reference sequence). The J segment lost 4 bases and the V segment lost 5 bases, leaving 11 bases of the junction unmatched. CDR3 in DNA: TGTGCCTGGGGGGTGGGGACAGGGCAGGTCTATGGCTACACCTTC. Its translation is CAWGVGTGQVYGYTF.

The chain recombines TRBV2 with TRBJ1-2; TRBD1 matches at 7 bases. From germline, CDR1 is SNHLY and CDR2 FYNNEI. The CDR3 covers 13 residues. The V gene end was trimmed by 5 bases and the J gene end by 2 bases; junction bases not matched to a gene: 2. CDR3 sequence reads: CASSRDSNYGYTF. As DNA, the CDR3 is TGTGCCAGCAGTCGGGACAGCAACTATGGCTACACCTTC.

The rearrangement uses TRBV27 and TRBJ1-2; 12 nucleotides match TRBD1. J was trimmed by 5 bases and V by 7 bases; bases with no gene match: 14. CDR3 length: 17 amino acids. Germline CDR1 is MNHEY and CDR2 is SMNVEV (reference sequence). CDR3 residues: CASTPRGTGGWGYGYTF. Here the CDR3 DNA reads TGTGCCAGCACCCCCCGGGGGACAGGGGGCTGGGGATATGGCTACACCTTC.

The chain joins TRBV9 to TRBJ2-1; 9 bases line up with TRBD1. V dropped 2 bases and J dropped 12; count of bases not matched to a gene: 0. Per the germline V gene, CDR1 is SGDLS and CDR2 is YYNGEE. This CDR3 contains 11 residues. The CDR3 DNA follows: TGTGCCAGCAGCGTGGGACAGGGGCAGTTCTTC. Translation gives CASSVGQGQFF.

This chain links TRBV12-3 or TRBV12-4 with TRBJ1-4; D might be TRBD1 (5 bases). Trimming took 2 bases from V and 15 from J, leaving 16 bases between them. CDR3 length: 13 residues. DNA for the CDR3: TGTGCCAGCAGTTTATCGGCGTCCAGGGTGGTGTTTTTT. It yields the protein CASSLSASRVVFF.